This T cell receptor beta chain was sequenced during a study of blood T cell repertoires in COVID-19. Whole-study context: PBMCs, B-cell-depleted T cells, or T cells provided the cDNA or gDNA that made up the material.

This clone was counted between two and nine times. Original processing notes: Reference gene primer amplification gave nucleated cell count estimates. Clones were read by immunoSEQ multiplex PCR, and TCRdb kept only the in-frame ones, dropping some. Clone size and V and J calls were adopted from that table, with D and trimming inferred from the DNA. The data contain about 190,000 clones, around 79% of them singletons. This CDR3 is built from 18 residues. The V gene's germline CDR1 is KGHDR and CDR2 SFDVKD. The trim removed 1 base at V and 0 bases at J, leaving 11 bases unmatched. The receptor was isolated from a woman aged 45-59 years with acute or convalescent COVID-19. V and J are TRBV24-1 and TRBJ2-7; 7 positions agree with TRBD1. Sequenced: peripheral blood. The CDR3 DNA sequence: TGTGCCACCAGTGATTTTATATTAGACAGGGTGAGCTCCTACGAGCAGTACTTC. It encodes CATSDFILDRVSSYEQYF.